These T cell receptor beta chains were read from a single sample in a study of regulatory T cells in long-lasting Graves disease. Each CDR3 protein gets one entry after TCRdb re-called the multiplex PCR reads with MiXCR. The repertoire includes around 320,000 distinct CDR3 sequences, over 15% of them detected once, and about 27% sits in the top ten. These data were also reused for a study on T cells in Graves' hyperthyroidism and ophthalmopathy.

The material sequenced was peripheral blood mononuclear cells (PBMCs), taken at new diagnosis, from a patient treated with antithyroid drugs. The source of these receptors is a man aged 40-49 years with Graves disease. The CDR3 runs from the conserved cysteine through the conserved F or W. The D gene is left open where the match is weak. The listing skips clone size in some rows; elsewhere it reads once, few, many or a size class.

D	V	size	J	DNA	CDR3
NA	TRBV7-2	NA	TRBJ1-3	TGTGCCAGCAGCGAGTACCGGGACACTGGAAACACCATATATTTT	CASSEYRDTGNTIYF
NA	TRBV28	many	TRBJ2-7	TGTGCCAGCGTTCTGACAGAACCCTACGAGCAGTACTTC	CASVLTEPYEQYF
NA	TRBV5-1	few	TRBJ2-5	TGCGCCAGCAGCTTGCGGGAGATACAAGAGACCCAGTACTTC	CASSLREIQETQYF
NA	TRBV28	many	TRBJ1-1	TGTGCCAGCAGCGACCCACCCAACACTGAAGCTTTCTTT	CASSDPPNTEAFF
NA	TRBV6-2/TRBV6-3	few	TRBJ2-7	TGTGCCAGCAAAACGGGGCCCCAAACCCTCTACGAGCAGTACTTC	CASKTGPQTLYEQYF
TRBD2	TRBV29-1	many	TRBJ2-5	TGCAGCGTTGACGGGGGGGGGGGGTACCAAGAGACCCAGTACTTC	CSVDGGGGYQETQYF
NA	TRBV28	many	TRBJ2-5	TGTGCCAGCAGTTTACCATTACAGGGAGAGACCCAGTACTTC	CASSLPLQGETQYF
NA	TRBV7-9	few	TRBJ2-1	TGTGCCAGCAGACCCTTAAGGCTAGCCAAATACAATGAGCAGTTCTTC	CASRPLRLAKYNEQFF
TRBD2	TRBV20-1	many	TRBJ2-7	TGCAGTGCAACACCGGGGGGGTACTCCTACGAGCAGTACTTC	CSATPGGYSYEQYF
NA	TRBV29-1	many	TRBJ2-2	TGCAGCGGAGTAGCAGGCACCGGGGAGCTGTTTTTT	CSGVAGTGELFF
NA	TRBV7-2	few	TRBJ1-5	TGTGCCAGCAGCTTATTAGCTCTTTCAGTTGATCAGCCCCAGCATTTT	CASSLLALSVDQPQHF
TRBD1	TRBV20-1	many	TRBJ1-4	TGCAGTGCTATAGGACAGGGCAGGGAAAAACTGTTTTTT	CSAIGQGREKLFF
TRBD1	TRBV20-1	few	TRBJ1-4	TGCAGTGCTAGGGAACAGGGGGGGAAACTGTTTTTT	CSAREQGGKLFF
NA	TRBV24-1	many	TRBJ1-5	TGTGCCACCAGTGATTTGCGGGGGAGGGGTTCTCAGCCCCAGCATTTT	CATSDLRGRGSQPQHF
NA	TRBV4-3	NA	TRBJ1-3	TGCGCCAGCAGCCAACTTGACAGCTCTGGAAACACCATATATTTT	CASSQLDSSGNTIYF
NA	TRBV12-3/TRBV12-4	NA	TRBJ2-4	TGTGCCAGCACCTCGGACCCTCGTTTTCAGTACTTC	CASTSDPRFQYF
TRBD1	TRBV27	many	TRBJ1-1	TGTGCCAGCAGTCCCCGGGTAGGGGGCAACACTGAAGCTTTCTTT	CASSPRVGGNTEAFF
TRBD1	TRBV7-9	few	TRBJ1-4	TGTGCCAGCAGCTTAGCTACAGGGGACAAACTGTTTTTT	CASSLATGDKLFF
NA	TRBV5-1	many	TRBJ2-3	TGCGCCAGCAGCTTGAATAGCGTCCCAGGAGATACGCAGTATTTT	CASSLNSVPGDTQYF
NA	TRBV3-1	NA	TRBJ1-1	TGTGCCAGCAGCCTGTCCTCGGGGAACACTGAAGCTTTCTTT	CASSLSSGNTEAFF
NA	TRBV30	many	TRBJ1-2	TGTGCCTGGAGTGTAGGGGGGGGGCTCGGCTACACCTTC	CAWSVGGGLGYTF
TRBD1	TRBV7-2	many	TRBJ2-7	TGTGCCAGCAGCTTCTTCGGACAGGGCGAGCAGTACTTC	CASSFFGQGEQYF
TRBD1	TRBV18	many	TRBJ1-5	TGTGCCAGCTCCCAGGGGGACAATCAGCCCCAGCATTTT	CASSQGDNQPQHF
NA	TRBV3-1	many	TRBJ2-2	TGTGCCAGCAAAACCACCACTAACACCGGGGAGCTGTTTTTT	CASKTTTNTGELFF
NA	TRBV6-1	NA	TRBJ2-5	TGTGCCACCAGGTTGTATAACCTTCAAGAGACCCAGTACTTC	CATRLYNLQETQYF
TRBD1	TRBV7-6	many	TRBJ2-3	TGTGCCAGCAGCTTAACGGACAGGGGAGATACGCAGTATTTT	CASSLTDRGDTQYF
NA	TRBV19	few	TRBJ1-5	TGTGCCAGTAGCCGCCAGGGTAACCGCGAACAGCCCCAGCATTTT	CASSRQGNREQPQHF
NA	TRBV15	NA	TRBJ1-2	TGTGCCACCAGCAGAGATTATAGGGCTGTCTATGGCTACACCTTC	CATSRDYRAVYGYTF
NA	TRBV7-9	few	TRBJ1-1	TGTGCCAGCAGCCCCCGGGGACGTCCAGAAGCTTTCTTT	CASSPRGRPEAFF
NA	TRBV12-3/TRBV12-4	NA	TRBJ1-6	TGTGCCAGCAGTTTACAGGGAAGGCTATCACCCCTCCACTTT	CASSLQGRLSPLHF
NA	TRBV20-1	many	TRBJ2-7	TGCAGTGCTACAGGGGTGGCCTACGAGCAGTACTTC	CSATGVAYEQYF
TRBD2	TRBV9	many	TRBJ2-5	TGTGCCAGCAGCGTAGGTCCGGGGGGAGAGGAGACCCAGTACTTC	CASSVGPGGEETQYF
NA	TRBV3-1	many	TRBJ2-5	TGTGCCAGCAGCCTCCCCGAACGGGGAAAGACCCAGTACTTC	CASSLPERGKTQYF
NA	TRBV12-3/TRBV12-4	NA	TRBJ1-4	TGTGCCAGCAGTTTAAGTTGGGGGACAACTGAAAAACTGTTTTTT	CASSLSWGTTEKLFF
NA	TRBV2	many	TRBJ2-2	TGTGCCAGCAGGCTAAGGGGCGCGAACACCGGGGAGCTGTTTTTT	CASRLRGANTGELFF
NA	TRBV5-4	many	TRBJ2-5	TGTGCCAGCAGCTTGTCCGGATCCCCTGGCCAAGAGACCCAGTACTTC	CASSLSGSPGQETQYF
NA	TRBV20-1	NA	TRBJ2-2	TGCAGTGCTAGGGCCGGGGATACGGAGACCGGGGAGCTGTTTTTT	CSARAGDTETGELFF
TRBD1	TRBV29-1	many	TRBJ1-5	TGCAGCGTCCGGGACAGGGAGAATCAGCCCCAGCATTTT	CSVRDRENQPQHF
TRBD1	TRBV5-5	NA	TRBJ2-7	TGTGCCAGCAGCTACACAGGGGCCCTCTCCTACGAGCAGTACTTC	CASSYTGALSYEQYF
TRBD1	TRBV2	NA	TRBJ2-1	TGTGCCAGCAGTTTACAGGGGGCGGGGAACACGTCCCCTGAGCAGTTCTTC	CASSLQGAGNTSPEQFF
TRBD2	TRBV7-3	many	TRBJ2-1	TGTGCCAGCAGCTTAACGTTAGGCGGGGGGGCCAACAATGAGCAGTTCTTC	CASSLTLGGGANNEQFF